The rows below give T cell receptor beta chains drawn from one sample of a study of blood T cell repertoires in COVID-19. Method: immunoSEQ multiplex PCR; TCRdb's copy keeps in-frame clones and lacks some. Of 200,000 or so clones listed, about 88% are singletons. Input material: peripheral blood. Receptor source: a man aged 65 to 79 with acute or convalescent COVID-19. The conserved cysteine and the conserved F or W are not part of the CDR3 here.

v_call cdr3_aa
TRBV28 ASSLGQVNHQY
TRBV5-1 ASSLASTGEQF
TRBV9 ASSVADTPNTGELF
TRBV27 ASSLLWDRAYEQY
TRBV4-1 ASSYRDSFSGANVLT
TRBV6-5 ASFLRGGSNTEAF
TRBV9 ASSVGVSRNYNEQF
TRBV15 ATSRDNRQGEKLF
TRBV18 ASSPLYREDEQY
TRBV5-8 ASSLWENEQF
TRBV11-2 ASSPRTGGGVYGYT
TRBV18 ASSPRQGDTYGYT
TRBV3-1/TRBV3-2 ASSPWTSGSHNEQF
TRBV5-1 ASSAYRANTEAF
TRBV5-1 ASSAGGQGKAF
TRBV2 ASKQQEGNSPLH
TRBV7-2 ASSLRTGGYTGELF
TRBV30 AWKASMNTEAF
TRBV3-1/TRBV3-2 ASSQGTSGGNTGELF
TRBV5-1 ASSLSPTSRSEQF
TRBV10-3 AISESVLAGAETQY
TRBV7-9 ASSSLLGQINSPLH
TRBV28 ASSLTGSGEAF
TRBV18 ASSYPRGEQY
TRBV6-5 ATKRKLHNEQF
TRBV7-9 ASSIRTSGRGETQY
TRBV7-8 ASSPRGAGGSEQY
TRBV3-1/TRBV3-2 ASSPLPGNSPLH
TRBV19 ASKVEAGRGEQY
TRBV3-1/TRBV3-2 ASKAGTANEKLF